This entry is about one T cell receptor (beta chain). Participants, roughly 18 to 90 years old, spanned 24 US areas. Authors' analysis steps: Amplification from reference gene primers served as the basis for estimated nucleated cell counts. Profiled with immunoSEQ multiplex PCR; TCRdb holds only in-frame clones, not every one. The V and J calls and the clone size are those of that table, but D and trimming were determined from the DNA. The sample consists of more than 200,000 clones, nearly 90% of them appearing once. This entry belongs to a study of blood T cell repertoires in COVID-19. Study as a whole: Samples representing acute and convalescent COVID-19 were sourced from the United States, Italy and Spain. Sample material is recorded as cDNA or gDNA derived from T cells, B-cell-depleted T cells, or PBMCs.

V trimming: 5 bases; J trimming: 3 bases; junction bases outside the gene matches: 6. Germline CDR1 reads LNHDA; CDR2 reads SQIVND (reference sequence). This CDR3 is built from 15 residues. The chain links TRBV19 to TRBJ2-2; 7 positions agree with TRBD1. This TCR was recovered from a woman in her thirties with acute COVID-19. The sequencing input was PBMCs or T cells enriched from blood (not recorded which). The chain's CDR3 is CASSQGDRHTGELFF. The DNA of the CDR3 is TGTGCCAGTAGTCAAGGGGACAGACACACCGGGGAGCTGTTTTTT.